The next 29 T cell receptor beta chains were all read from a single sample in a study of blood T cell repertoires in COVID-19. Sequencing was performed with immunoSEQ multiplex PCR; in TCRdb, only in-frame clones are kept and a portion is missing. The sample lists 80,000 to 90,000 clones; approximately 90% were seen once. Material for sequencing was peripheral blood. Receptors were obtained from a man aged 60 to 75 with acute or convalescent COVID-19.

This clone is a singleton in its sample. The chain has TRBV27 and TRBJ1-6; 10 bases are a match to TRBD1. J gave up 9 bases and V 3 bases, and 5 bases lay outside the gene matches. Germline CDR1 is MNHEY and CDR2 is SMNVEV (reference sequence). The CDR3 runs 15 residues. The CDR3 here is CASSFDRGQGSPLHF. The CDR3 region has the DNA TGTGCCAGCAGTTTCGACAGGGGGCAAGGTTCACCCCTCCACTTT.

V is TRBV7-3 and J is TRBJ2-2, with TRBD2 matching 7 bases. The ends lost 3 bases at V and 7 bases at J; junction bases unmatched: 5. This CDR3 has 14 residues. CDR1 SGHTA and CDR2 FQGTGA come from the germline V gene. The CDR3 nucleotides are TGTGCCAGCAGCTTGAGCGGGGTTGGCGGGGAGCTGTTTTTT. Encoded protein: CASSLSGVGGELFF. Combining the CDR3 with reference TRBV7-3 and TRBJ2-2 gives the whole variable domain GAGVSQTPSNKVTEKGKYVELRCDPISGHTALYWYRQSLGQGPEFLIYFQGTGAADDSGLPNDRFFAVRPEGSVSTLKIQRTERGDSAVYLCASSLSGVGGELFFGEGSRLTVL.

The rearrangement joins TRBV6-6 to TRBJ2-5; D perhaps matches TRBD1 (6 bases). CDR3 length: 14 amino acids. Germline V gives CDR1 MNHNY, CDR2 SVGAGI (reference sequence). Trimming cost V 6 bases and J 2 bases, with 13 bases left between them. CDR3 bases: TGTGCCAGCAGCCCCAGACAGGATCAAGAGACCCAGTACTTC. Translated: CASSPRQDQETQYF.

This clone was picked up a small number of times. The chain has TRBV7-2 and TRBJ2-1, with TRBD1 as a possible D gene (5 bases). V dropped 1 base and J dropped 5 bases, with 12 bases sitting between them. The CDR3 covers 15 residues. Germline-derived CDR1 and CDR2 are SGHTA and FQGNSA. As DNA, the CDR3 is TGTGCCAGCAGCTTAGACCTGGGGCACGACAATGAGCAGTTCTTC. Its translation is CASSLDLGHDNEQFF.

This clone came up once. The J gene is TRBJ1-6, the V gene TRBV11-2; 7 positions match TRBD1. Per germline, CDR1 SGHAT and CDR2 FQNNGV. V dropped 7 bases and J dropped 7; count of bases not matched to a gene: 16. The CDR3 consists of 17 residues. CDR3 DNA sequence: TGTGCCAGCACCATAGAGGGGATGCGCAGGGGGAATTCACCCCTCCACTTT. As protein: CASTIEGMRRGNSPLHF.

The chain recombines TRBV27 with TRBJ1-5; D is unclear. Germline V lookup: CDR1 MNHEY, CDR2 SMNVEV (reference sequence). V was cut by 5 bases and J by 0 bases, with 5 bases left in between. This CDR3 is 13 amino acids long. CDR3 nucleotides: TGTGCCAGCAGTCCCTATAGCAATCAGCCCCAGCATTTT. This encodes CASSPYSNQPQHF.

The chain uses TRBV19 and TRBJ2-6; no definite D call. Germline CDR1 and CDR2: LNHDA and SQIVND (reference sequence). V lost 4 bases and J 0 bases, leaving 13 bases between the germline ends. The CDR3 contains 17 residues. The CDR3 nucleotides read TGTGCCAGTAGTACGTTAACGACGGGCTCTGGGGCCAACGTCCTGACTTTC. Residues: CASSTLTTGSGANVLTF.

This clone came up a few times. The chain uses TRBV5-4 and TRBJ2-3, with D maybe TRBD1 (5 bases). This CDR3 is built from 16 residues. Germline assignment: CDR1 SGHNT and CDR2 YYREEE (reference sequence). Between the trimmed V and J ends, which lost 4 bases and 6 bases, there was a span of 21 bases. This chain's CDR3 is CASSQRTWVGQDTQYF. The CDR3 bases are TGTGCCAGCAGCCAACGGACGTGGGTGGGGCAGGATACGCAGTATTTT.

The J gene is TRBJ1-3, the V gene TRBV7-8; 7 bases map to TRBD1. This CDR3 region has 15 residues. V was pared by 5 bases and J by 0 bases, with 4 bases of the junction left unmatched. CDR1 and CDR2 (germline): SGHVS, FQNEAQ. CDR3 residues: CASSLGQVSGNTIYF. The CDR3 nucleotides are TGTGCCAGCAGCCTCGGACAGGTCTCTGGAAACACCATATATTTT. Drawing the rest from reference TRBV7-8 and TRBJ1-3, the complete variable domain is GAGVSQSPRYKVAKRGQDVALRCDPISGHVSLFWYQQALGQGPEFLTYFQNEAQLDKSGLPSDRFFAERPEGSVSTLKIQRTQQEDSAVYLCASSLGQVSGNTIYFGEGSWLTVV.

The V call is TRBV7-2, the J call TRBJ2-3; 8 nucleotides agree with TRBD1. This CDR3 has 15 amino acids. The germline V gene encodes CDR1 SGHTA and CDR2 FQGNSA. The V and J ends lost 0 bases and 1 base, in that order; junction bases with no gene match: 0. CDR3 coding DNA: TGTGCCAGCAGCTTAGCGGGACAGGGCACAGATACGCAGTATTTT. It codes for CASSLAGQGTDTQYF.

This clone was observed once. The chain uses TRBV7-2 and TRBJ1-2; TRBD1 matches 7 bases. Germline V gives CDR1 SGHTA, CDR2 FQGNSA. The CDR3 runs to 14 residues. V shed 2 bases, J shed 7 bases, and the junction held 7 bases outside the gene matches. The CDR3 region has the DNA TGTGCCAGCAGCTTACCCAGGACAGGTCTTGGCTACACCTTC. Amino acids: CASSLPRTGLGYTF.

The V gene is TRBV6-5, the J gene TRBJ1-2; 12 bases agree with TRBD1. The CDR3 is 15 residues long. V shed 7 bases and J 8 bases; nucleotides not matched to a gene: 11. Germline V CDR1 and CDR2: MNHEY, SVGAGI. The CDR3 nucleotides are TGTGCCAGCAATAGGGGACAGGGGGCTGTGAGCGGCTACACCTTC. Protein sequence: CASNRGQGAVSGYTF.

The V and J genes are TRBV5-8 and TRBJ2-5; D is undetermined. CDR3 length: 13 amino acids. V lost 3 bases and J 4 bases, leaving 10 bases between the germline ends. The V gene's germline CDR1 is SGHTS and CDR2 YDEGEE. Here the CDR3 reads CASSSTYRETQYF. The CDR3 coding sequence is TGTGCCAGCAGCTCGACATATCGAGAGACCCAGTACTTC.

The CDR3 DNA follows: TGTGCCACCAGTGATCCCCCCAAGGGAGGCAGGCCTATCTGGGGAGTCTCTGGAAACACCATATATTTT. This codes for CATSDPPKGGRPIWGVSGNTIYF. V usage is TRBV24-1 and J usage is TRBJ1-3; the D is unclear. V lost 3 bases and J 0 bases, leaving 32 bases between the germline ends. The CDR3 length is 23 residues. Germline loops: CDR1 KGHDR, CDR2 SFDVKD.

This clone occurred a few times. The V gene is TRBV7-2, the J gene TRBJ1-3; D is unresolved. The CDR3 is 14 amino acids. The V gene lost 1 base and the J gene lost 3 bases, with 7 bases spanning the gap. From germline, CDR1 is SGHTA and CDR2 FQGNSA. The CDR3 bases are TGTGCCAGCAGCTTAGTTTCCGGTGGAAACACCATATATTTT. This translates into CASSLVSGGNTIYF.

This clone showed up just once. The chain joins TRBV5-5 to TRBJ1-3; a possible D gene is TRBD1 (6 bases). This CDR3 region has 18 residues. Trimming left V 3 bases short and J 1 base short, with 20 bases between. Germline V gene data show CDR1 as SGHKS and CDR2 as YYEKEE (reference sequence). The chain's CDR3 is CASSSALTGQGSGNTIYF. In nucleotides, the CDR3 is TGTGCCAGCAGCTCTGCTTTGACAGGCCAGGGATCTGGAAACACCATATATTTT.

J is TRBJ2-7 and V is TRBV7-6; 8 positions match TRBD1. This CDR3 contains 15 residues. Germline values: CDR1 SGHVS, CDR2 FNYEAQ. V shed 0 bases, J shed 6 bases, and the junction held 7 bases outside the gene matches. The DNA for the CDR3 is TGTGCCAGCAGCTTAGCCGCAGGGGGCTCAGTCGAGCAGTACTTC. It translates to CASSLAAGGSVEQYF.

The chain carries TRBV6-5 and TRBJ1-1; D is perhaps TRBD1 (6 bases). Germline loops: CDR1 MNHEY, CDR2 SVGAGI. The V and J ends lost 6 bases and 1 base respectively, with 9 bases between them. The CDR3 extends over 13 amino acids. CDR3 loop: CASRSGQNTEAFF. CDR3 DNA sequence: TGTGCCAGCAGATCGGGACAGAACACTGAAGCTTTCTTT.

This clone has just a few counts. The chain combines TRBV7-2 with TRBJ1-1, with D unresolved. Germline V gene sequence: CDR1 SGHTA, CDR2 FQGNSA. Trimming took off 1 base at V and 4 bases at J, with 7 bases between the two ends. The CDR3 sequence is 13 residues long. The CDR3 nucleotides read TGTGCCAGCAGCTTAGGGCGGCCCACTGAAGCTTTCTTT. Translated, it gives CASSLGRPTEAFF. The variable domain in full, completed from reference TRBV7-2 and TRBJ1-1, reads GAGVSQSPSNKVTEKGKDVELRCDPISGHTALYWYRQSLGQGLEFLIYFQGNSAPDKSGLPSDRFSAERTGGSVSTLTIQRTQQEDSAVYLCASSLGRPTEAFFGQGTRLTVV.

The chain recombines TRBV6-1 with TRBJ1-2; a weak D match, TRBD1 (5 bases). Germline V lookup: CDR1 MNHNS, CDR2 SASEGT. The CDR3 spans 13 residues. V shed 2 bases and J shed 5 bases, with 9 bases lying between them. The CDR3 nucleotides are TGTGCCAGCAGTGAATCTGGGGGGTATGGCTACACCTTC. Its protein is CASSESGGYGYTF.

This rearrangement joins TRBV7-2 to TRBJ1-1, with D tentatively TRBD1 (6 bases). Between the trimmed V and J ends, which lost 5 bases and 0 bases, there was a span of 13 bases. The CDR3 contains 15 residues. Germline V lookup: CDR1 SGHTA, CDR2 FQGNSA. The chain's CDR3 is CASSPRGGLNTEAFF. The CDR3 bases are TGTGCCAGCAGCCCCCGGGGGGGCTTGAACACTGAAGCTTTCTTT.

The count of this clone is one. The V call is TRBV13, the J call TRBJ1-2; possibly TRBD1 for D (5 bases). Germline V lookup: CDR1 PRHDT, CDR2 FYEKMQ (reference sequence). This CDR3 region has 15 residues. V gave up 5 bases and J gave up 3 bases, with 16 bases separating them. CDR3 in DNA: TGTGCCAGCAGCCCGGGGGGGATTGAGGACTATGGCTACACCTTC. Its translation: CASSPGGIEDYGYTF.

The gene calls are TRBV30 and TRBJ2-7; TRBD1 aligns across 8 bases. The ends lost 4 bases at V and 3 bases at J; junction bases unmatched: 8. This CDR3 has 14 amino acids. Germline V gene data show CDR1 as GTSNPN and CDR2 as SVGIG (reference sequence). This CDR3 is CAWKQYGTGYEQYF. The CDR3 DNA is TGTGCCTGGAAACAGTACGGGACAGGCTACGAGCAGTACTTC.

The chain has TRBV2 and TRBJ1-1; D gene uncertain. This CDR3 is built from 16 residues. Germline V CDR1 and CDR2: SNHLY, FYNNEI. Trimming removed 2 bases at V and 3 bases at J, with 16 bases between. The CDR3 sequence is CASSEFFRGDHTEAFF. In DNA form, the CDR3 reads TGTGCCAGCAGTGAATTCTTCCGGGGAGATCACACTGAAGCTTTCTTT.

The rearrangement joins TRBV5-8 to TRBJ2-2, with D perhaps TRBD1 (5 bases). Trimming shortened V by 0 bases and J by 1 base, and 10 bases separated the two germline ends. The CDR3 loop spans 16 amino acids. The germline V gene has CDR1 SGHTS and CDR2 YDEGEE. The CDR3 is CASSLVFQGNTGELFF. Written as DNA, the CDR3 is TGTGCCAGCAGCTTGGTCTTCCAGGGGAACACCGGGGAGCTGTTTTTT.

This clone was observed a handful of times. The limits of the CDR3 on the DNA are not certain, so only TCRdb's listed CDR3 is given. The chain links TRBV11-2 to TRBJ2-7; the table calls TRBD1, which could not be checked here. A total of 13 residues make up the CDR3, ends included. CDR1 and CDR2 (germline): SGHAT, FQNNGV. The CDR3 region is CASSLVGWGALLF.

The chain links TRBV29-1 to TRBJ2-7; D is undetermined. Germline-derived CDR1 and CDR2 are SQVTM and ANQGSEA. The germline V and J ends were trimmed by 0 bases and 3 bases, with 9 bases remaining between them. The CDR3 is 13 amino acids. As DNA, the CDR3 is TGCAGCGTTGAAGATCCTGGCAGCTACGAGCAGTACTTC. It encodes CSVEDPGSYEQYF.

V gene TRBV4-3 combines with J gene TRBJ1-3, with D possibly TRBD1 on 6 matching bases. Trimming stripped 4 bases from V and 0 bases from J, with 10 bases between. CDR3 length equals 15 residues. CDR1 is LGHNA and CDR2 is YSLEER in the germline V gene. The CDR3: CASSPDRSSGNTIYF. CDR3 bases: TGCGCCAGCAGCCCGGACAGAAGCTCTGGAAACACCATATATTTT.

The rearrangement uses TRBV6-6 and TRBJ1-1; D is perhaps TRBD1 (5 bases). CDR1 MNHNY and CDR2 SVGAGI come from the germline V gene (reference sequence). Trimming stripped 2 bases from V and 1 base from J, with 11 bases between. This CDR3 contains 15 residues. The CDR3 spells CASSYPTGENTEAFF. CDR3 coding DNA: TGTGCCAGCAGTTACCCCACAGGTGAGAACACTGAAGCTTTCTTT.